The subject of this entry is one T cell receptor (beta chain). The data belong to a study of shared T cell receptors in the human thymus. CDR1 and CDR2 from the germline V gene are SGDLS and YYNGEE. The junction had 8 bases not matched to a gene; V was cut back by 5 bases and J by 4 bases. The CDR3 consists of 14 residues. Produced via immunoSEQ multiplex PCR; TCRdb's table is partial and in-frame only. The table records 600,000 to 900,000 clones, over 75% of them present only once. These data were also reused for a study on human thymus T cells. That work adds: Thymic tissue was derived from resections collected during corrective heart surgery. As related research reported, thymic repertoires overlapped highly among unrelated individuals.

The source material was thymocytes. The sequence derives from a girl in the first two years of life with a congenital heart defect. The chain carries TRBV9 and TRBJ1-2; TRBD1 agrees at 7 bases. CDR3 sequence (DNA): TGTGCCAGCAGTTCTCCGACAGGGACCTATGGCTACACCTTC. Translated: CASSSPTGTYGYTF.